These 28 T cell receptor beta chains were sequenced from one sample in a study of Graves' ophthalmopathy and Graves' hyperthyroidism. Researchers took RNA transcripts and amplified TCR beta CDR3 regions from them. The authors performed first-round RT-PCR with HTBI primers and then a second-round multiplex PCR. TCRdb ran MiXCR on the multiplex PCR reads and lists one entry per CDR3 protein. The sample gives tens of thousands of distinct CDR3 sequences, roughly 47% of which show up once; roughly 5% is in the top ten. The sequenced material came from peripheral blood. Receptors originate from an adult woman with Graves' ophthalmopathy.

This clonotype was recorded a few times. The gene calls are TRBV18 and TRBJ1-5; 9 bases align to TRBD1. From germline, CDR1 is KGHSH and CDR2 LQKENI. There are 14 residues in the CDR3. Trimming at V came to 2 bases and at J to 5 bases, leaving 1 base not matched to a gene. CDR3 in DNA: TGTGCCAGCTCACCAAGGGACAGGGATCAGCCCCAGCATTTT. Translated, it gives CASSPRDRDQPQHF.

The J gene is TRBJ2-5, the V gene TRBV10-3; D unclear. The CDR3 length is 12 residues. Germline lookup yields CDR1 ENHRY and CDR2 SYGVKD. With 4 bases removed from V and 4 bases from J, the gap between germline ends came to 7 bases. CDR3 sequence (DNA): TGTGCCATCAGTGTTGGTTCAGAGACCCAGTACTTC. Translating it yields CAISVGSETQYF.

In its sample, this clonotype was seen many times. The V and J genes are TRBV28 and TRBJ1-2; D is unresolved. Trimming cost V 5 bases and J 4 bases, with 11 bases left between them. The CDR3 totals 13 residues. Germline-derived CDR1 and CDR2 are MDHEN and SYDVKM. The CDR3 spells CASSPRGSYGYTF. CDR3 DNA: TGTGCCAGCAGTCCCAGAGGCAGCTATGGCTACACCTTC.

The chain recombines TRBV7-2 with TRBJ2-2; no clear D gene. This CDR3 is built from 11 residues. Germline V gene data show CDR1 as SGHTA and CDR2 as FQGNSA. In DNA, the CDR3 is TGTGGGTCGGGGAACACCGGGGAGCTGTTTTTT. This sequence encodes CGSGNTGELFF.

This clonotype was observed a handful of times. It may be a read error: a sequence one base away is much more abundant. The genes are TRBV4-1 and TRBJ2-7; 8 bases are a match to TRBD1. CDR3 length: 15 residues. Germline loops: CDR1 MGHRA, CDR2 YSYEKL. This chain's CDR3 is CASSPPQGATYEQHF. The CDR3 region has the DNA TGCGCCAGCAGCCCCCCGCAGGGGGCGACTTACGAGCAGCACTTC.

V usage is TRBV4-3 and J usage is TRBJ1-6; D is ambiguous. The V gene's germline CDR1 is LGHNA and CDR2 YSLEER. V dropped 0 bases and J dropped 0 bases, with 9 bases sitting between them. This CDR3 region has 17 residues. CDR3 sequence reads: CASSQDEAGSYNSPLHF. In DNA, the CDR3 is TGCGCCAGCAGCCAAGATGAGGCCGGCTCCTATAATTCACCCCTCCACTTT.

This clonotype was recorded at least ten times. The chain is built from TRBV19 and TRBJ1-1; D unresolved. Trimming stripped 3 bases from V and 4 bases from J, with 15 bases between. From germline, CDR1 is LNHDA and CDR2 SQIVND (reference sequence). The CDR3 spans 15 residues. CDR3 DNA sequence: TGTGCCAGTAGTATTTCGGCCGGGAATCCCACTGAAGCTTTCTTT. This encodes CASSISAGNPTEAFF.

The CDR3 loop is CASSRGTTNTGELFF. DNA for the CDR3: TGTGCCAGTAGCCGAGGGACTACGAACACCGGGGAGCTGTTTTTT. The chain uses TRBV19 and TRBJ2-2; 7 bases match TRBD2. The CDR3 loop spans 15 amino acids. Looked up from germline, CDR1 is LNHDA and CDR2 is SQIVND (reference sequence). V dropped 6 bases and J dropped 0; count of bases not matched to a gene: 4.

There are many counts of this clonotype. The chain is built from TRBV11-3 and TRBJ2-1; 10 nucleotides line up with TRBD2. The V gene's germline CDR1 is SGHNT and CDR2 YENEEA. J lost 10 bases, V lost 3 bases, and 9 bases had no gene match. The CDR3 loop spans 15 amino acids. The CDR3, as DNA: TGTGCCAGCAGCTTGGGGGGTCTAGCGGGAGAGGAGCAGTTCTTC. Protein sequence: CASSLGGLAGEEQFF.

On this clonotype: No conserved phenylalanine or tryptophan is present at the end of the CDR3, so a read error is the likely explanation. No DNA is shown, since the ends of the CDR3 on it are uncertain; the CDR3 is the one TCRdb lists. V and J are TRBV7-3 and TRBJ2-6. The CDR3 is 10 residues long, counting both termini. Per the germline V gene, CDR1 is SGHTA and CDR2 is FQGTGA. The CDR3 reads CASSLTVATS.

Here the CDR3 reads CASSIDSSLYEQYF. CDR3 nucleotides: TGTGCCAGCAGCATAGACAGCTCCCTCTACGAGCAGTACTTC. The chain links TRBV7-3 to TRBJ2-7; perhaps TRBD1 as D (5 bases). This CDR3 is built from 14 residues. V gave up 5 bases and J gave up 3 bases, with 14 bases separating them. Germline V gene lookup returns CDR1 SGHTA and CDR2 FQGTGA.

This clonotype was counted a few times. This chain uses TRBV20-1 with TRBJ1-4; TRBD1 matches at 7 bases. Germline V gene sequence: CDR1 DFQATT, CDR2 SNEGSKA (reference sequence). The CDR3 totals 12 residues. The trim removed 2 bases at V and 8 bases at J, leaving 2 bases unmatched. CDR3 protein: CSARRDSEKLFF. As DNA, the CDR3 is TGCAGTGCTAGAAGGGACAGCGAAAAACTGTTTTTT.

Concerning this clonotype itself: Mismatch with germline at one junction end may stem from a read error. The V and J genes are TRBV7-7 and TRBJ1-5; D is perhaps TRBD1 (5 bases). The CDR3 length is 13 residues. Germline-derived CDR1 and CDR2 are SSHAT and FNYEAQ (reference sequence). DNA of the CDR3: TGTGCTAGCAGCTTACAGGAGGATCAGCCCCAGCATTTT. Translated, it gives CASSLQEDQPQHF.

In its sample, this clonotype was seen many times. CDR3 sequence reads: CASSSDSSYGYTF. The CDR3 coding sequence is TGTGCCAGCAGCTCTGACAGCAGCTATGGCTACACCTTC. The chain is built from TRBV6-5 and TRBJ1-2, with D possibly matching TRBD1 (5 bases). Germline V CDR1 and CDR2: MNHEY, SVGAGI. The CDR3 loop spans 13 amino acids. V was trimmed by 6 bases and J by 4 bases, leaving 12 bases between them.

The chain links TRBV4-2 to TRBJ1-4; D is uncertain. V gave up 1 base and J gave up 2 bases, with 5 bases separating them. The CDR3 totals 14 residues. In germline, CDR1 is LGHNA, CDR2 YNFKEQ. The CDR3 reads CASSQAGTNEKLFF. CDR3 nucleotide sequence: TGTGCCAGCAGCCAAGCCGGGACTAATGAAAAACTGTTTTTT.

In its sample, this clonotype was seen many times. The CDR3: CASSIIGAGGYTF. In DNA, the CDR3 is TGTGCCAGTAGTATAATAGGGGCCGGGGGCTACACCTTC. The rearrangement uses TRBV19 and TRBJ1-2, with D possibly TRBD1 on 5 matching bases. Trimming shortened V by 2 bases and J by 8 bases, and 12 bases separated the two germline ends. CDR3 length: 13 amino acids. The germline V gene has CDR1 LNHDA and CDR2 SQIVND (reference sequence).

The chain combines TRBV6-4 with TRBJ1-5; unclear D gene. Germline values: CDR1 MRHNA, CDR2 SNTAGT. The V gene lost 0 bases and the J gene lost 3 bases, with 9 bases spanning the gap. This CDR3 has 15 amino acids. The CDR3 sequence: CASSDSIGDNQPQHF. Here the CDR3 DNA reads TGTGCCAGCAGTGACTCGATAGGAGACAATCAGCCCCAGCATTTT.

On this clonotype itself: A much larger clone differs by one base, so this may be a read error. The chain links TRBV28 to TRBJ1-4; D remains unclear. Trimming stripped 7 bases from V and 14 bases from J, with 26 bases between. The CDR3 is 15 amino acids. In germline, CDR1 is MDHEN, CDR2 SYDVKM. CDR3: CASNPDGFQPPFLFF. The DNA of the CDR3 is TGTGCCAGCAATCCGGACGGATTTCAACCCCCCTTCCTGTTTTTT.

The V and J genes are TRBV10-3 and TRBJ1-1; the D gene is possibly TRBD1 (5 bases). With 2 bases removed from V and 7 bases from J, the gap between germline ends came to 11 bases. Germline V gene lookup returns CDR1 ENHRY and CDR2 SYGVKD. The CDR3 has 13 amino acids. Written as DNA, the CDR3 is TGTGCCATCAGTGAGGCGGGGGAGAGTGAAGCTTTCTTT. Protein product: CAISEAGESEAFF.

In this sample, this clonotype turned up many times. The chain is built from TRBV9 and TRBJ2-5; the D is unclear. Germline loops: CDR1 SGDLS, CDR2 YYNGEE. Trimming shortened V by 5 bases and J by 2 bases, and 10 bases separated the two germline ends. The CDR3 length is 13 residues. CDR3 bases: TGTGCCAGCAGTAGCACGTTTCAAGAGACCCAGTACTTC. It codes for CASSSTFQETQYF.

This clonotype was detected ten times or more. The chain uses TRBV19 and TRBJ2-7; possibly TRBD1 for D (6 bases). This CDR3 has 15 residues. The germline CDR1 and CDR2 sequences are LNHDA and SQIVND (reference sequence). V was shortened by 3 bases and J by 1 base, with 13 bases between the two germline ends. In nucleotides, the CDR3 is TGTGCCAGTAGTATTAGTGACAGGCCATCCTACGAGCAGTACTTC. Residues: CASSISDRPSYEQYF.

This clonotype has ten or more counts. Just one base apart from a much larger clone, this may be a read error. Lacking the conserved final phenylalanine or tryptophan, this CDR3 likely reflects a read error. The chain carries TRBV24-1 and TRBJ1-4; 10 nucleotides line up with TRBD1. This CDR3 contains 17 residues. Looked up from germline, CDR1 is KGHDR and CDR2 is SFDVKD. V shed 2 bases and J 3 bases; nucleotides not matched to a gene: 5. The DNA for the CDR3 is TGTGCCACCAGTGATTCCGGGACAGGGGCGTCTAATGAAAAACTGTTTTCT. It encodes CATSDSGTGASNEKLFS.

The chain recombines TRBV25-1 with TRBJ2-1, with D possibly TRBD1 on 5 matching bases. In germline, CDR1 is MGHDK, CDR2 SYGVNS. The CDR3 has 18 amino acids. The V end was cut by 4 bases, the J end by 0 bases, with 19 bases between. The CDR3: CASSGPRGGASSYNEQFF. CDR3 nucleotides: TGTGCCAGCAGTGGCCCTAGGGGCGGCGCTAGCTCCTACAATGAGCAGTTCTTC. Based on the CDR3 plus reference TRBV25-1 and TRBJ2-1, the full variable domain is EADIYQTPRYLVIGTGKKITLECSQTMGHDKMYWYQQDPGMELHLIHYSYGVNSTEKGDLSSESTVSRIRTEHFPLTLESARPSHTSQYLCASSGPRGGASSYNEQFFGPGTRLTVL.

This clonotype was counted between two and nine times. The CDR3 DNA follows: TGTGCCAGCAGTTTTCGACCCCGGACAGGGGGCGCATGGGTCGCTAATGAAAAACTGTTTTTT. This gives the protein CASSFRPRTGGAWVANEKLFF. V and J are TRBV28 and TRBJ1-4, with 11 bases identical to TRBD1. J was trimmed by 3 bases and V by 3 bases; bases with no gene match: 18. Germline CDR1 MDHEN, CDR2 SYDVKM. The CDR3 sequence is 21 residues long.

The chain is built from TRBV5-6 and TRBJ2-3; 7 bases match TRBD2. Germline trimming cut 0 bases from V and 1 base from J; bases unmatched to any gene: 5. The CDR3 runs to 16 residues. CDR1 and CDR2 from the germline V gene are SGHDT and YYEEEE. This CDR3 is CASSLVAGDRTDTQYF. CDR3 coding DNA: TGTGCCAGCAGCTTGGTGGCGGGGGATCGCACAGATACGCAGTATTTT.

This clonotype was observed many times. CDR3 coding DNA: TGTGCCAGCAGTAAAGACAGGGGTCAGCAGCCCCAGCATTTT. Protein: CASSKDRGQQPQHF. The genes are TRBV27 and TRBJ1-5; TRBD1 agrees at 8 bases. The CDR3 has 14 amino acids. CDR1 and CDR2 (germline): MNHEY, SMNVEV (reference sequence). V lost 5 bases and J lost 7; bases outside the gene matches: 7.

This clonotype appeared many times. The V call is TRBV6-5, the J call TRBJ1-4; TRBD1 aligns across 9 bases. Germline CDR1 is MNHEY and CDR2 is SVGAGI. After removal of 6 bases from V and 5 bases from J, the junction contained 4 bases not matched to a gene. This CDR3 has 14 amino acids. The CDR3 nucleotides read TGTGCCAGCAGCAACAGGGGGCGGAATGAAAAACTGTTTTTT. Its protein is CASSNRGRNEKLFF.

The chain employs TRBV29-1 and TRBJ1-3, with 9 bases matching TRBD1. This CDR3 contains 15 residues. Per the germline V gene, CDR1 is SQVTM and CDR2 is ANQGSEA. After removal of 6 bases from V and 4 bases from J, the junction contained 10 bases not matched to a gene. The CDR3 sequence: CSVLAGTGKGNTIYF. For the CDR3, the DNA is TGCAGCGTCCTCGCCGGGACAGGGAAAGGAAACACCATATATTTT. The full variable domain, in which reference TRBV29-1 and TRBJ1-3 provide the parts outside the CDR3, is SAVISQKPSRDICQRGTSLTIQCQVDSQVTMMFWYRQQPGQSLTLIATANQGSEATYESGFVIDKFPISRPNLTFSTLTVSNMSPEDSSIYLCSVLAGTGKGNTIYFGEGSWLTVV.